This TCR beta chain was sequenced in a study of blood T cell repertoires in COVID-19. The overall study: From T cells, B-cell-depleted T cells, or PBMCs came the material, which was cDNA or gDNA.

CDR1 is MGHRA, CDR2 YSYEKL, per germline. V was clipped by 4 bases and J by 10 bases, with 17 bases between them. This CDR3 comprises 14 residues. Assay used: immunoSEQ multiplex PCR; TCRdb lists only in-frame clones, some missing. The table includes some 60,000 clones, 75% to 85% detected once. Patients in Seattle were enrolled during active infection, then followed longitudinally. J is TRBJ2-1 and V is TRBV4-1; D may be TRBD2 (6 bases). The origin of this receptor is a man aged 50 to 59 with COVID-19, enrolled during active disease. Sequenced material: peripheral blood. DNA for the CDR3: TGCGCCAGCAGCCGAGAGGGGAGGTATGGAGAGCAGTTCTTC. Residues: CASSREGRYGEQFF.